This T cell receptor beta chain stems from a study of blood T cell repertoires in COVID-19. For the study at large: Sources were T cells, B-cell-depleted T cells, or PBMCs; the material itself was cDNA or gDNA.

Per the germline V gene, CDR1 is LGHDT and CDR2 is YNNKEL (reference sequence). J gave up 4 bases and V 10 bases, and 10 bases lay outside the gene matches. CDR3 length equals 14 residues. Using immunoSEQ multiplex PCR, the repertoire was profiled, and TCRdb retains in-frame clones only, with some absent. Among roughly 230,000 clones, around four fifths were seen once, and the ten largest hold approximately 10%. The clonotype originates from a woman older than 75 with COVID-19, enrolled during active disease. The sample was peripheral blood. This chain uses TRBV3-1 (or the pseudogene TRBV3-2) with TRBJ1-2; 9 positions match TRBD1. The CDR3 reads CATRGTGWVYGYTF. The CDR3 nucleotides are TGTGCCACAAGGGGGACAGGGTGGGTCTATGGCTACACCTTC.